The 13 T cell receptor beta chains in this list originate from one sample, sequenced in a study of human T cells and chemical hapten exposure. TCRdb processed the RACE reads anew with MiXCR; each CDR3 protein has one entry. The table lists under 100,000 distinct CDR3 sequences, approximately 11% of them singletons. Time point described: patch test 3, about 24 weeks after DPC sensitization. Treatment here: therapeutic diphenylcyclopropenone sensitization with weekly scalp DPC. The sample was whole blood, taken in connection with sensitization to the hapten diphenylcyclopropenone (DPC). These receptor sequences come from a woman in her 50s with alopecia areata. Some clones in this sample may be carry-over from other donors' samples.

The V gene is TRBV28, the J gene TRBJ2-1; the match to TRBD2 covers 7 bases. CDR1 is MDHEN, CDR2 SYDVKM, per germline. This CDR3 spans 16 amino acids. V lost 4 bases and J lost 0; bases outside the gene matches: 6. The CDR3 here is CASSSSSGPSYNEQFF. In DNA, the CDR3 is TGTGCCAGCAGTTCCTCTAGCGGTCCCTCCTACAATGAGCAGTTCTTC.

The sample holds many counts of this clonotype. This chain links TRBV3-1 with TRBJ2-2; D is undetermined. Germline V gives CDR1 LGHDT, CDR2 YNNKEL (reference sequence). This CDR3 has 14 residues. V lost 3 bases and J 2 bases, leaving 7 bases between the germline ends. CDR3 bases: TGTGCCAGCAGCCACAGGTACAACACCGGGGAGCTGTTTTTT. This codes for CASSHRYNTGELFF.

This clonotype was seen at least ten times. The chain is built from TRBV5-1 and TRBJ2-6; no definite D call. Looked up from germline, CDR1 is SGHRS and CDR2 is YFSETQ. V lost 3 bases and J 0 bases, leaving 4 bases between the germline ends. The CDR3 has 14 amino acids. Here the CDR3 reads CASSSNSGANVLTF. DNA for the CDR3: TGCGCCAGCAGCTCCAACTCTGGGGCCAACGTCCTGACTTTC.

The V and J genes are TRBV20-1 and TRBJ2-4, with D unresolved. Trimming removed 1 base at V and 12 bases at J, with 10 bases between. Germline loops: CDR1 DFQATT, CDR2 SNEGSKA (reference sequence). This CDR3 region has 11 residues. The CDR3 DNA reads TGCAGTGCTAGAGGGGGAATGGCTCAGTACTTC. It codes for CSARGGMAQYF.

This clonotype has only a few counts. The DNA for the CDR3 is TGTGCCAGCAGCGTAAGGCCAGATAGCAATCAGCCCCAGCATTTT. Translation gives CASSVRPDSNQPQHF. The chain joins TRBV9 to TRBJ1-5; D not certain. Deletions cut 1 base from V and 0 bases from J, with 8 bases between. From germline, CDR1 is SGDLS and CDR2 YYNGEE. The CDR3 runs to 15 residues.

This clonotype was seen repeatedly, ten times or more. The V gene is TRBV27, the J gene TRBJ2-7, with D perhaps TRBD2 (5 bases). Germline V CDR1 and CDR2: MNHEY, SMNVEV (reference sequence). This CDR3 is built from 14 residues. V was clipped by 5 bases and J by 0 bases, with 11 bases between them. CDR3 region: CASSPLAISYEQYF. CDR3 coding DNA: TGTGCCAGCAGTCCTCTAGCCATCTCCTACGAGCAGTACTTC.

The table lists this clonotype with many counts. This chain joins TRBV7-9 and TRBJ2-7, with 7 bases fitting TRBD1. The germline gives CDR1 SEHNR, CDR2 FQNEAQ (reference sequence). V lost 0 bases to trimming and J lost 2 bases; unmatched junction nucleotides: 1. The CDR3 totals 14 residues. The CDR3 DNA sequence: TGTGCCAGCAGCTTAGCCGGGACAGCCTACGAGCAGTACTTC. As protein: CASSLAGTAYEQYF.

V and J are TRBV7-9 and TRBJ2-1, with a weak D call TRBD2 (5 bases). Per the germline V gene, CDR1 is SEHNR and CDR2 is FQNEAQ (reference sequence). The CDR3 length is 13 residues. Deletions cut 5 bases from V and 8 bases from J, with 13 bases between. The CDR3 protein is CASSLDARDEQFF. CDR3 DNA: TGTGCCAGCAGCCTAGACGCGCGGGATGAGCAGTTCTTC.

CDR3 nucleotide sequence: TGCAGCGTTGTTAGCGGGAGAGCAAACGAGCAGTACTTC. Its translation: CSVVSGRANEQYF. The chain is built from TRBV29-1 and TRBJ2-7, with 9 bases matching TRBD2. The CDR3 has 13 amino acids. The V gene's germline CDR1 is SQVTM and CDR2 ANQGSEA. V shed 4 bases and J 5 bases; nucleotides not matched to a gene: 6.

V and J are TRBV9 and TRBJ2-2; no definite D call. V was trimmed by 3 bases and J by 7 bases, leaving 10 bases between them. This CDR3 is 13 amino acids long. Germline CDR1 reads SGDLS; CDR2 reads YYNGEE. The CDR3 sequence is CASSADPHGELFF. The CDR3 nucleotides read TGTGCCAGCAGCGCCGACCCACACGGGGAGCTGTTTTTT.

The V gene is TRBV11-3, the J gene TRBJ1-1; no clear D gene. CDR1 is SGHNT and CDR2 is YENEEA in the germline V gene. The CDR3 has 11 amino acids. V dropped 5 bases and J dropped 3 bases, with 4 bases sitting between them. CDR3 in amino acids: CASSPDTEAFF. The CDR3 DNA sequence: TGTGCCAGCAGCCCGGACACTGAAGCTTTCTTT. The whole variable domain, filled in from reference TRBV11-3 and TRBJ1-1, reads EAGVVQSPRYKIIEKKQPVAFWCNPISGHNTLYWYLQNLGQGPELLIRYENEEAVDDSQLPKDRFSAERLKGVDSTLKIQPAELGDSAVYLCASSPDTEAFFGQGTRLTVV.

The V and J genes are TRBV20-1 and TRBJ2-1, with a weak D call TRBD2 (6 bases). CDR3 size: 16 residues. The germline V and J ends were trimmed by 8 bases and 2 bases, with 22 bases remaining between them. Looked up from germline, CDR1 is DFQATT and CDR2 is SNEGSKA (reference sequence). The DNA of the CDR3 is TGCAGTTCAACAGCGCCCGGGAGTCCGGCCTACAATGAGCAGTTCTTC. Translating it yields CSSTAPGSPAYNEQFF.

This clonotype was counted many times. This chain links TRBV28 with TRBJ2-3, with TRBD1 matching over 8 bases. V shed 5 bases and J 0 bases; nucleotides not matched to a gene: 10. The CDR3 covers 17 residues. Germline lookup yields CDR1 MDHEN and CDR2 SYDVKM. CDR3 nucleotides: TGTGCCAGCAGTGGCCATGGGACAGGAGGTAGCACAGATACGCAGTATTTT. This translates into CASSGHGTGGSTDTQYF.